The 8 T cell receptor beta chains below all came from one sample that was sequenced in a study of T-cell reconstitution after alpha-beta-depleted transplantation in children. Unique molecular identifiers featured in how the TCRbeta library was prepared. TCRdb recomputed calls from the PCR reads with MiXCR, one row per CDR3 protein. This table holds about 150,000 distinct CDR3 sequences, around 9% found once. The sample consisted of PBMCs, mostly from graft donor cells, taken 180 days after TCRalphabeta/CD19-depleted stem cell transplant. These receptors all stem from a female patient aged 2 to 10 who had a stem cell transplant for congenital amegakaryocytic thrombocytopenia, so the T cells may come from the graft donor.

V and J are TRBV5-1 and TRBJ1-2; the match to TRBD1 covers 12 bases. The CDR3 has 17 residues. After removal of 4 bases from V and 8 bases from J, the junction contained 15 bases not matched to a gene. Germline V CDR1 and CDR2: SGHRS, YFSETQ. The CDR3 loop is CASSKTPGQGALNGYTF. The CDR3 nucleotides are TGCGCCAGCAGCAAGACTCCGGGACAGGGGGCGCTTAACGGCTACACCTTC.

This clonotype was seen many times. The chain combines TRBV6-2 or TRBV6-3 with TRBJ2-7, with 10 bases lining up with TRBD2. The V and J ends lost 7 bases and 4 bases, in that order; junction bases with no gene match: 4. The CDR3 covers 13 residues. In germline, CDR1 is MNHEY, CDR2 SVGEGT. CDR3 sequence: CASKRLAGYEQYF. The CDR3 DNA sequence: TGTGCCAGCAAAAGACTAGCGGGTTACGAGCAGTACTTC.

This clonotype was seen at least ten times. This chain uses TRBV28 with TRBJ2-7; TRBD2 agrees at 10 bases. V gave up 5 bases and J gave up 3 bases; unmatched junction bases: 4. The CDR3 has 14 residues. The germline gives CDR1 MDHEN, CDR2 SYDVKM. The CDR3 nucleotides are TGTGCCAGCAGTCTACTAGCGGGGTACTACGAGCAGTACTTC. This encodes CASSLLAGYYEQYF. The whole variable domain, remainder taken from reference TRBV28 and TRBJ2-7, is DVKVTQSSRYLVKRTGEKVFLECVQDMDHENMFWYRQDPGLGLRLIYFSYDVKMKEKGDIPEGYSVSREKKERFSLILESASTNQTSMYLCASSLLAGYYEQYFGPGTRLTVT.

This clonotype was found many times. The chain carries TRBV5-1 and TRBJ2-7, with unresolved D. This CDR3 is built from 13 residues. V was clipped by 5 bases and J by 4 bases, with 13 bases between them. Germline V gene sequence: CDR1 SGHRS, CDR2 YFSETQ. Here the CDR3 reads CASRYAVGYEQYF. CDR3 bases: TGCGCCAGCAGGTACGCCGTCGGTTACGAGCAGTACTTC.

This clonotype was observed at least ten times. The chain uses TRBV28 and TRBJ2-2; TRBD1 matches at 7 bases. CDR3 length: 14 residues. Germline assignment: CDR1 MDHEN and CDR2 SYDVKM. The trim removed 2 bases at V and 4 bases at J, leaving 1 base unmatched. The chain's CDR3 is CASSLRGLTGELFF. In nucleotides, the CDR3 is TGTGCCAGCAGTTTAAGGGGGCTCACCGGGGAGCTGTTTTTT.

In this sample, this clonotype turned up many times. The rearrangement joins TRBV10-3 to TRBJ2-3; the match to TRBD2 covers 7 bases. CDR1 is ENHRY, CDR2 SYGVKD, per germline. V lost 0 bases to trimming and J lost 0 bases; unmatched junction nucleotides: 15. The CDR3 is 20 residues long. Here the CDR3 reads CAISESGLADGSSSTDTQYF. Written as DNA, the CDR3 is TGTGCCATCAGTGAGTCTGGGCTAGCGGACGGATCCTCTAGCACAGATACGCAGTATTTT.

This clonotype was detected only a few times. V gene TRBV7-2 combines with J gene TRBJ2-2; D unresolved. The V end lost 1 base, the J end lost 0 bases, and 9 bases lay between the germline ends. The V gene's germline CDR1 is SGHTA and CDR2 FQGNSA. The CDR3 loop spans 16 amino acids. The CDR3: CASSLVRNSNTGELFF. In DNA, the CDR3 is TGTGCCAGCAGCTTAGTGCGCAACTCGAACACCGGGGAGCTGTTTTTT.

V is TRBV21-1 and J is TRBJ2-2; the table's D call of TRBD2 was not tested on the DNA. TRBV21-1 is marked as a pseudogene. The CDR3 runs to 22 residues. The CDR3, as DNA: TGTGCCAGCAGCAGGCGGGGACTAGCGGGGGGCAAGCTGACTTATCGGACCGGGGAGCTGTTTTTT. Translation gives CASSRRGLAGGKLTYRTGELFF.